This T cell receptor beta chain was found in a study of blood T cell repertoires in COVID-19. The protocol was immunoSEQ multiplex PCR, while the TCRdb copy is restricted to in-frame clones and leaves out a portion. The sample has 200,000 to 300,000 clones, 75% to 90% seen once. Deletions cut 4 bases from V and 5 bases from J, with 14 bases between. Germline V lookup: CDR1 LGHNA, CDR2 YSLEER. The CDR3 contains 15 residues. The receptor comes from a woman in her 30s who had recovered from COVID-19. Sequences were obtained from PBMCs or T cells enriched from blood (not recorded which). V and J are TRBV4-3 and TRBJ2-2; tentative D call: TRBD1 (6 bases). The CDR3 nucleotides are TGCGCCAGCAGCCTCCTGGGGGCTAATACCGGGGAGCTGTTTTTT. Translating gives CASSLLGANTGELFF.